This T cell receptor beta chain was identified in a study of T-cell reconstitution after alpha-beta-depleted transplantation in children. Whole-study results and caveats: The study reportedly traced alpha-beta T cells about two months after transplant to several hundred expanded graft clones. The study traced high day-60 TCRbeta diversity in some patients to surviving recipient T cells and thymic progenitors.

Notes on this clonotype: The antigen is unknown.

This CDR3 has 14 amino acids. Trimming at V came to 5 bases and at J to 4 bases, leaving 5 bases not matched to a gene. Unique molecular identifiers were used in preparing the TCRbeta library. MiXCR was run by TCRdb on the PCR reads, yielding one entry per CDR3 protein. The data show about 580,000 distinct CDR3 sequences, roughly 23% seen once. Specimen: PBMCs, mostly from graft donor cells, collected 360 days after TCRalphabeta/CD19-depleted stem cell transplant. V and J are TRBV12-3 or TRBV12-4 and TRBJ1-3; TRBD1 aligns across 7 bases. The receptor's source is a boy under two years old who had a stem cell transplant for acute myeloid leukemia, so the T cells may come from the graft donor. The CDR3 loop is CASSDRVLGNTIYF. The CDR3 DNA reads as TGTGCCAGCAGTGACAGGGTTTTGGGAAACACCATATATTTT.